This paragraph reports one T cell receptor (beta chain). The clone's antigen remains unknown. Per-nucleotide qualities are absent, and no much larger clonotype sits a single base away. This record comes from a study of blood T cell repertoires in COVID-19 (TCRdb year 2020). For the wider study: Collaborator samples came from the United States, Italy and Spain and covered acute and convalescent phases of COVID-19. The material from the prospective study consisted of cDNA or gDNA derived from T cells, B-cell-depleted T cells, or PBMCs. Deeply sampled blood TCRbeta repertoires from subjects exposed to, actively infected with, or recovered from COVID-19 were included in the dataset. The repertoires were released in a freely available public database meant as a resource for research on the immune response to SARS-CoV-2. Samples came from the ongoing ImmuneRACE study (first 160 participants) plus 1,254 subjects from 6 global collaborators. Sample metadata almost always included a de-identified subject ID, COVID-19 status, age in years and sex. Where available, HLA class I and class II types were taken from metadata supplied by the sample provider and were not determined by assay-based typing. Findings and caveats that apply to the study as a whole: The amount of clinical and demographic metadata varied by source and participant and was provided uncurated.

The collaborating institutions used their own protocols to collect whole blood in K2EDTA tubes. For TCRbeta analysis, collaborators shipped samples in one of three forms: frozen whole blood, isolated PBMCs, or DNA extracted from either of those sample types. TCRbeta CDR3 regions were amplified from genomic DNA by means of the immunoSEQ Assay, a bias-controlled multiplex PCR. On the authors' methods: Nucleated cell counts per sample were estimated from amplification of reference gene primers within the assay. To quantify the absolute abundance of each unique TCRbeta CDR3 rearrangement, sequence reads were collapsed and filtered. For each sample, productive Simpson clonality was calculated by taking the square root of Simpson's diversity index across productive rearrangements. The immuneACCESS repertoire file appears here via TCRdb, limited to in-frame rearrangements. These files lack a portion of the clones; in checked studies, under half of the deficit traces to unresolved V genes, and the cause of the others is not known. V, J and clone size are those of that table, while D and trimming were read from the DNA. The sample yields around 200,000 clones; 85% to 90% were counted once. Roughly 4.5% of the sample is held by the ten biggest clonotypes.

The CDR3 contains 17 residues, cysteine and phenylalanine counted. Just the 51-base CDR3 DNA is kept, in frame starting at base 1. Taken from the germline V gene (reference sequence), the CDR1 and CDR2 loops are SEHNR and FQNEAQ. V ends up 6 bases short and J 2 bases short, with an unmatched junction base count of 10. The sequence links TRBV7-9 to TRBJ2-3; the junction holds 11 bases that match TRBD2. This TCR was sampled from a man between 45 and 60 years old with acute or convalescent COVID-19. The sample comprised peripheral blood. The DNA is TGTGCCAGCAGTCTCTTAGCGGGGGGGCCAATCACAGATACGCAGTATTTT. The encoded protein is CASSLLAGGPITDTQYF. The CDR3, completed at both ends by the reference TRBV7-9 and TRBJ2-3 genes, gives the full variable domain DTGVSQNPRHKITKRGQNVTFRCDPISEHNRLYWYRQTLGQGPEFLTYFQNEAQLEKSRLLSDRFSAERPKGSFSTLEIQRTEQGDSAMYLCASSLLAGGPITDTQYFGPGTRLTVL.